Shown below are 17 T cell receptor beta chains from a single sample sequenced in a study of T cells in women clearing cervical HPV infection. Measured with immunoSEQ multiplex PCR; TCRdb has only the in-frame clones, and not every one. The sample's table shows 30,000 to 45,000 clones. Sequenced material: blood buffy coat. The receptor set was obtained from a woman aged 18 to 75 with a cervical HPV16 infection that either progressed to CIN3+ or cleared (not recorded which).

On this clone: The sequenced fragment ends 3 residues before the CDR3 boundary, so the rest is inferred from the germline J gene. V gene TRBV2 combines with J gene TRBJ2-1; 8 nucleotides match TRBD2. The CDR3 spans 15 residues. The trim removed 2 bases at V and 8 bases at J, leaving 8 bases unmatched. Germline-derived CDR1 and CDR2 are SNHLY and FYNNEI. The sequenced part of the CDR3 DNA is TGTGCCAGCAGTGAAATGGCGGGGGGAACGGATGAG. Protein: CASSEMAGGTDE. The entire CDR3 reads CASSEMAGGTDEQFF.

As regards this clone: The read halts 3 residues ahead of the CDR3 end, with the missing end drawn from the germline J gene. V usage is TRBV5-6 and J usage is TRBJ1-5, with 7 bases fitting TRBD1. V trimming: 5 bases; J trimming: 0 bases; junction bases outside the gene matches: 5. Looked up from germline, CDR1 is SGHDT and CDR2 is YYEEEE. CDR3 length: 15 residues. The CDR3: CASSLRGPSNQPQHF. Incomplete CDR3 DNA: TGTGCCAGCAGTTTGAGGGGGCCTAGCAATCAGCCC.

As concerns this clone: The read terminates 3 residues before the CDR3 end, so the remaining end is supplied by the germline J gene. This chain uses TRBV11-2 with TRBJ1-2, with D hard to call. The CDR3 consists of 12 residues. Looked up from germline, CDR1 is SGHAT and CDR2 is FQNNGV. CDR3 in amino acids: CASSLDLAGYTF. The CDR3 DNA, read in part, is TGTGCCAGCAGCTTAGATTTAGCAGGC.

Regarding this clone: Coverage ceases 3 residues before the CDR3 finishes, and the germline J gene fills in the end. The J gene is TRBJ2-1, the V gene TRBV2, with 10 bases lining up with TRBD1. V lost 7 bases, J lost 5 bases, and 5 bases stayed unmatched. Per the germline V gene, CDR1 is SNHLY and CDR2 is FYNNEI. The CDR3 spans 14 residues. The CDR3 loop reads CASTGTGVNNEQFF. CDR3 DNA (partial): TGTGCCAGCACTGGGACAGGGGTTAACAATGAG.

About this clone itself: The CDR3 goes on 3 residues after the read ends, and that part is filled in from the germline J gene. The chain joins TRBV18 to TRBJ2-4; a possible D gene is TRBD1 (6 bases). Trimming took off 5 bases at V and 0 bases at J, with 11 bases between the two ends. From germline, CDR1 is KGHSH and CDR2 LQKENI. The CDR3 loop spans 15 amino acids. CDR3 bases read: TGTGCCAGCTCAGACGACAGGCTAGCCAAAAACATT. Residues: CASSDDRLAKNI. The whole CDR3 sequence is CASSDDRLAKNIQYF.

A remark on this clone: The observed sequence ends 3 residues before the CDR3 terminus, with the missing tail filled in from the germline J gene. The rearrangement joins TRBV20-1 to TRBJ1-2, with D unresolved. Germline V gives CDR1 DFQATT, CDR2 SNEGSKA (reference sequence). This CDR3 is 12 amino acids long. V was shortened by 3 bases and J by 7 bases, with 12 bases between the two germline ends. CDR3 residues: CSASRNQGGYTF. Incomplete CDR3 DNA: TGCAGTGCTAGCAGGAATCAAGGTGGC.

Of note for this clone: The missing CDR3 end, 3 residues past where the read stops, is filled in from the germline J gene. The chain combines TRBV14 with TRBJ2-3; D unclear. Trimming stripped 4 bases from V and 7 bases from J, with 15 bases between. The CDR3 spans 14 residues. Germline assignment: CDR1 SGHDN and CDR2 FVKESK. CDR3 DNA, as far as it was read: TGTGCCAGCAGCCCAGGTATAGGGTTTCATACG. Amino acids: CASSPGIGFHT. The CDR3 in its entirety is CASSPGIGFHTQYF.

With regard to this clone: The sequenced fragment ends 3 residues before the CDR3 boundary, so the rest is inferred from the germline J gene. V and J are TRBV5-6 and TRBJ2-3; perhaps TRBD1 as D (6 bases). Germline loops: CDR1 SGHDT, CDR2 YYEEEE. V was clipped by 4 bases and J by 0 bases, with 12 bases between them. The CDR3 is 15 amino acids. CDR3 DNA, as far as it was read: TGTGCCAGCAGCCCACAGGGTCCTAGCACAGATACG. It is translated as CASSPQGPSTDT. The full CDR3 protein is CASSPQGPSTDTQYF. Complete variable domain (other parts from reference TRBV5-6 and TRBJ2-3): DAGVTQSPTHLIKTRGQQVTLRCSPKSGHDTVSWYQQALGQGPQFIFQYYEEEERQRGNFPDRFSGHQFPNYSSELNVNALLLGDSALYLCASSPQGPSTDTQYFGPGTRLTVL.

Regarding this clone: The read terminates 3 residues ahead of where the CDR3 ends, so the germline J gene completes it. The chain is built from TRBV7-3 and TRBJ2-1, with TRBD2 matching 13 bases. The CDR3 is 17 amino acids. CDR1 is SGHTA, CDR2 FQGTGA, per germline. The trim removed 4 bases at V and 4 bases at J, leaving 7 bases unmatched. CDR3 DNA (partial): TGTGCCAGCAGCTCCTACCCGGGACTAGCGGGGTACAATGAG. Translation gives CASSSYPGLAGYNE. The entire CDR3 protein reads CASSSYPGLAGYNEQFF.

Worth noting for this clone: The read halts 3 residues ahead of the CDR3 end, with the missing end drawn from the germline J gene. The chain couples TRBV5-5 to TRBJ2-1, with 9 bases that match TRBD1. V gave up 3 bases and J gave up 5 bases; unmatched junction bases: 6. This CDR3 has 15 amino acids. Germline values: CDR1 SGHKS, CDR2 YYEKEE (reference sequence). The CDR3 loop is CASSSGTGINNEQFF. The CDR3 DNA, read in part, is TGTGCCAGCAGCTCTGGGACAGGGATCAACAATGAG.

The sequenced part of the CDR3 DNA is TGTGCCAGCAGCACATGGACATCGTCGGGTGAG. This translates into CASSTWTSSGE. The full CDR3 protein is CASSTWTSSGEQFF. The gene calls are TRBV5-6 and TRBJ2-1, with D maybe TRBD1 (5 bases). Read sequence stops 3 residues before the CDR3 end, and the germline J gene provides the missing end. V lost 4 bases and J 9 bases, leaving 17 bases between the germline ends. CDR3 size: 14 residues. Germline CDR1 reads SGHDT; CDR2 reads YYEEEE.

The CDR3 loop reads CSADTNHGGSPLHF. CDR3 DNA (partial): TGCAGTGCTGATACTAACCATGGTGGTTCACCC. The V and J genes are TRBV20-1 and TRBJ1-6; D remains ambiguous. From the germline J gene comes the end of the CDR3, since the read stops 3 residues before it. The CDR3 has 14 amino acids. Germline V gives CDR1 DFQATT, CDR2 SNEGSKA (reference sequence). Trimming took off 5 bases at V and 9 bases at J, with 17 bases between the two ends.

Details on this clone: The read ends 3 residues shy of where the CDR3 ends; the end is completed using the germline J gene. This chain joins TRBV7-6 and TRBJ2-1; D is ambiguous. The CDR3 runs 13 residues. Germline CDR1 and CDR2: SGHVS and FNYEAQ. Trimming took off 3 bases at V and 4 bases at J, with 7 bases between the two ends. The CDR3 is CASSFLQYNEQFF. The CDR3 DNA, read in part, is TGTGCCAGCAGCTTCTTACAGTACAATGAG.

A word on this clone: The read terminates 3 residues ahead of where the CDR3 ends, so the germline J gene completes it. The chain links TRBV29-1 to TRBJ2-1, with 10 bases identical to TRBD2. The length of the CDR3 is 15 residues. Germline loops: CDR1 SQVTM, CDR2 ANQGSEA. Germline trimming cut 0 bases from V and 7 bases from J; bases unmatched to any gene: 6. The CDR3 reads CSVEDRVAGGNEQFF. The DNA read from the CDR3 is TGCAGCGTTGAAGATAGGGTAGCGGGGGGTAATGAG.

Concerning this clone itself: The CDR3 extends 3 residues past the end of the read, so its final part is completed from the germline J gene. The rearrangement uses TRBV7-6 and TRBJ2-2; TRBD1 might be the D (5 bases). CDR1 is SGHVS, CDR2 FNYEAQ, per germline. The CDR3 has 12 residues. The CDR3 sequence: CASSPDRTPLFF. Partial CDR3 DNA: TGTGCCAGCAGCCCCGACAGAACCCCG. The whole variable domain, remainder taken from reference TRBV7-6 and TRBJ2-2, is GAGVSQSPRYKVTKRGQDVALRCDPISGHVSLYWYRQALGQGPEFLTYFNYEAQQDKSGLPNDRFSAERPEGSISTLTIQRTEQRDSAMYRCASSPDRTPLFFGEGSRLTVL.

Of note for this clone: The CDR3 extends 3 residues past the end of the read, so its final part is completed from the germline J gene. The rearrangement joins TRBV2 to TRBJ2-1; 12 bases align to TRBD2. The germline V gene encodes CDR1 SNHLY and CDR2 FYNNEI. V shed 6 bases and J 0 bases; nucleotides not matched to a gene: 6. CDR3 length equals 17 residues. The CDR3 loop reads CASRGTSGGSSYNEQFF. The CDR3 bases that were read are TGTGCCAGCAGGGGCACTAGCGGGGGGAGCTCCTACAATGAG.

A remark on this clone: The read ends 3 residues shy of where the CDR3 ends; the end is completed using the germline J gene. The rearrangement links TRBV7-3 to TRBJ1-6; 8 nucleotides line up with TRBD1. CDR1 and CDR2 (germline): SGHTA, FQGTGA. The V gene end was trimmed by 0 bases and the J gene end by 7 bases; junction bases not matched to a gene: 2. The CDR3 is 15 residues long. CDR3 bases read: TGTGCCAGCAGCTTAACAAGACAGGGGAATTCACCC. This translates into CASSLTRQGNSP. The complete CDR3 sequence is CASSLTRQGNSPLHF.